These 26 T cell receptor beta chains came from one sample sequenced in a study of blood T cell repertoires in COVID-19. The data were produced by immunoSEQ multiplex PCR, yet TCRdb's version contains in-frame clones alone and is incomplete. The data hold 200,000 or so clones, with 65% to 85% observed a single time. Sequenced material: peripheral blood. The source is a woman aged 55-75 years with acute or convalescent COVID-19.

This clone was observed once. The rearrangement joins TRBV18 to TRBJ1-3, with D possibly TRBD1 on 6 matching bases. The CDR3 has 16 residues. V gave up 3 bases and J gave up 0 bases, with 12 bases separating them. The germline gives CDR1 KGHSH, CDR2 LQKENI. In nucleotides, the CDR3 is TGTGCCAGCTCACCCAGGACAGCAAACTCTGGAAACACCATATATTTT. This sequence encodes CASSPRTANSGNTIYF. The full variable domain, rest sourced from reference TRBV18 and TRBJ1-3, is NAGVMQNPRHLVRRRGQEARLRCSPMKGHSHVYWYRQLPEEGLKFMVYLQKENIIDESGMPKERFSAEFPKEGPSILRIQQVVRGDSAAYFCASSPRTANSGNTIYFGEGSWLTVV.

This sequence joins TRBV5-4 and TRBJ2-1, with TRBD2 matching over 10 bases. This CDR3 comprises 17 residues. Germline V gene sequence: CDR1 SGHNT, CDR2 YYREEE (reference sequence). With V trimmed by 4 bases and J by 0 bases, 7 bases remained unmatched. CDR3 loop: CASSRSLAGGSYNEQFF. The CDR3 DNA reads as TGTGCCAGCAGCCGATCGTTAGCGGGGGGCTCCTACAATGAGCAGTTCTTC.

This clone was seen more than once but under ten times. This chain joins TRBV7-3 and TRBJ1-3; TRBD1 is a possible D gene (6 bases). The CDR3 runs to 17 residues. With 5 bases removed from V and 2 bases from J, the gap between germline ends came to 19 bases. The germline V gene encodes CDR1 SGHTA and CDR2 FQGTGA. For the CDR3, the DNA is TGTGCCAGCAGCCCTGGGAGCAGGGGCTTGGCTGGAAACACCATATATTTT. It yields the protein CASSPGSRGLAGNTIYF.

This clone was recorded only once. The chain employs TRBV5-1 and TRBJ2-7; D is unresolved. This CDR3 has 15 amino acids. CDR1 and CDR2 (germline): SGHRS, YFSETQ. V was trimmed by 0 bases and J by 2 bases, leaving 12 bases between them. Here the CDR3 reads CASSLAVGSTYEQYF. DNA for the CDR3: TGCGCCAGCAGCTTGGCCGTTGGCAGTACCTACGAGCAGTACTTC. Variable domain in full (rest from reference TRBV5-1 and TRBJ2-7): KAGVTQTPRYLIKTRGQQVTLSCSPISGHRSVSWYQQTPGQGLQFLFEYFSETQRNKGNFPGRFSGRQFSNSRSEMNVSTLELGDSALYLCASSLAVGSTYEQYFGPGTRLTVT.

J is TRBJ2-1 and V is TRBV7-8, with 12 bases matching TRBD2. V lost 5 bases, J lost 7 bases, and 9 bases stayed unmatched. Germline V gene sequence: CDR1 SGHVS, CDR2 FQNEAQ. This CDR3 is built from 16 residues. The CDR3 loop reads CASSRDLAGGLNEQFF. CDR3 coding DNA: TGTGCCAGCAGCCGAGATCTAGCGGGGGGGTTGAATGAGCAGTTCTTC.

This clone has only one observation. The chain recombines TRBV18 with TRBJ1-2; D unclear. V shed 4 bases and J shed 1 base, with 10 bases lying between them. This CDR3 spans 14 amino acids. Germline CDR1 and CDR2: KGHSH and LQKENI. CDR3 nucleotide sequence: TGTGCCAGCTCACGCACCGGGGATAACTATGGCTACACCTTC. Translated, it gives CASSRTGDNYGYTF.

The chain is built from TRBV30 and TRBJ2-7, with 10 bases fitting TRBD1. The junction had 7 bases not matched to a gene; V was cut back by 4 bases and J by 1 base. CDR1 is GTSNPN, CDR2 SVGIG, per germline (reference sequence). The CDR3 extends over 15 amino acids. CDR3 loop: CAWIVWGQGSYEQYF. The CDR3 DNA reads as TGTGCCTGGATCGTATGGGGACAGGGGTCCTACGAGCAGTACTTC.

The chain recombines TRBV13 with TRBJ2-7; no firm D call. CDR3 length equals 14 residues. CDR1 and CDR2 (germline): PRHDT, FYEKMQ (reference sequence). The V end was cut by 5 bases, the J end by 4 bases, with 15 bases between. The CDR3 region has the DNA TGTGCCAGCAGCCCTCGTGGCCCCATGTACGAGCAGTACTTC. Its protein is CASSPRGPMYEQYF.

The V and J genes are TRBV24-1 and TRBJ2-3; 11 bases align to TRBD2. Trimming cost V 9 bases and J 2 bases; bases outside gene matches: 9. Looked up from germline, CDR1 is KGHDR and CDR2 is SFDVKD. CDR3 length: 16 residues. The CDR3 nucleotides read TGTGCCACCGGAGGGATAGCGGGGGGGCTCACAGATACGCAGTATTTT. This sequence encodes CATGGIAGGLTDTQYF.

The rearrangement uses TRBV9 and TRBJ2-3, with a weak D call TRBD2 (7 bases). The CDR3 consists of 14 residues. The germline V and J ends were trimmed by 3 bases and 5 bases, with 13 bases remaining between them. The germline V gene encodes CDR1 SGDLS and CDR2 YYNGEE. This CDR3 reads CASSGRGAGDTQYF. In DNA, the CDR3 is TGTGCCAGCAGCGGCCGGGGGGCCGGAGATACGCAGTATTTT.

V is TRBV10-3 and J is TRBJ2-5; 9 positions agree with TRBD2. This CDR3 region has 15 residues. Per germline, CDR1 ENHRY and CDR2 SYGVKD. J gave up 1 base and V 3 bases, and 3 bases lay outside the gene matches. The DNA of the CDR3 is TGTGCCATCAGTGACAGCGGGGGGATCCAAGAGACCCAGTACTTC. Translation: CAISDSGGIQETQYF.

This chain connects TRBV5-6 to TRBJ2-7; 7 bases agree with TRBD1. This CDR3 is 14 amino acids long. Germline CDR1 reads SGHDT; CDR2 reads YYEEEE. Trimming at V came to 4 bases and at J to 4 bases, leaving 8 bases not matched to a gene. Here the CDR3 reads CASSPTTGMYEQYF. DNA for the CDR3: TGTGCCAGCAGCCCGACGACAGGGATGTACGAGCAGTACTTC. The whole variable domain, remainder taken from reference TRBV5-6 and TRBJ2-7, is DAGVTQSPTHLIKTRGQQVTLRCSPKSGHDTVSWYQQALGQGPQFIFQYYEEEERQRGNFPDRFSGHQFPNYSSELNVNALLLGDSALYLCASSPTTGMYEQYFGPGTRLTVT.

This chain joins TRBV5-1 and TRBJ1-1, with D unclear. Looked up from germline, CDR1 is SGHRS and CDR2 is YFSETQ. V gave up 0 bases and J gave up 11 bases, with 11 bases separating them. The length of the CDR3 is 12 residues. The CDR3 is CASSLVPGGAFF. In nucleotides, the CDR3 is TGCGCCAGCAGCTTGGTTCCAGGTGGGGCTTTCTTT. The variable domain in full, with the rest retrieved from reference TRBV5-1 and TRBJ1-1, is KAGVTQTPRYLIKTRGQQVTLSCSPISGHRSVSWYQQTPGQGLQFLFEYFSETQRNKGNFPGRFSGRQFSNSRSEMNVSTLELGDSALYLCASSLVPGGAFFGQGTRLTVV.

This clone was detected only a few times. This chain links TRBV3-1 (or the pseudogene TRBV3-2) with TRBJ1-1; a weak D match, TRBD1 (6 bases). The V gene's germline CDR1 is LGHDT and CDR2 YNNKEL (reference sequence). V shed 6 bases and J shed 6 bases, with 17 bases lying between them. The CDR3 spans 14 residues. CDR3 coding DNA: TGTGCCAGCAGGATAAGAGGGGCAGGGGCTGAAGCTTTCTTT. This gives the protein CASRIRGAGAEAFF.

This clone was found a few times. The chain is built from TRBV7-2 and TRBJ2-2; 7 bases agree with TRBD2. Germline V lookup: CDR1 SGHTA, CDR2 FQGNSA. The V and J ends lost 8 bases and 1 base, in that order; junction bases with no gene match: 4. The CDR3 runs to 14 residues. In DNA, the CDR3 is TGTGCCAGCTCACTAGCGTTGAACACCGGGGAGCTGTTTTTT. This translates into CASSLALNTGELFF.

The chain couples TRBV27 to TRBJ1-4; TRBD1 matches 8 bases. Germline V gene data show CDR1 as MNHEY and CDR2 as SMNVEV (reference sequence). With V trimmed by 5 bases and J by 7 bases, 9 bases remained unmatched. CDR3 size: 15 residues. The CDR3 protein is CASSRRQGAGEKLFF. CDR3 in DNA: TGTGCCAGCAGTAGAAGGCAGGGGGCGGGTGAAAAACTGTTTTTT.

This chain uses TRBV19 with TRBJ2-7, with D tentatively TRBD1 (6 bases). This CDR3 comprises 15 residues. The V gene lost 5 bases and the J gene lost 4 bases, with 18 bases spanning the gap. CDR1 and CDR2 from the germline V gene are LNHDA and SQIVND (reference sequence). This chain's CDR3 is CASSRTQTGVYEQYF. In DNA, the CDR3 is TGTGCCAGTAGTCGGACCCAGACAGGAGTGTACGAGCAGTACTTC.

The chain carries TRBV9 and TRBJ1-6; a weak D match, TRBD1 (5 bases). This CDR3 has 12 residues. V was trimmed by 0 bases and J by 12 bases, leaving 7 bases between them. Germline V gene sequence: CDR1 SGDLS, CDR2 YYNGEE. The CDR3 DNA is TGTGCCAGCAGCGTAGCCGGGGGACCCCTCCACTTT. Translation: CASSVAGGPLHF.

As concerns this clone: Sequence at one end of the junction differs from germline and may be a read error. J is TRBJ2-3 and V is TRBV4-2, with D perhaps TRBD1 (5 bases). The CDR3 covers 12 residues. Germline CDR1 is LGHNA and CDR2 is YNFKEQ. The CDR3 region has the DNA TGTGCCAGCAGCCAAGGGCAGGGCCCTCCTCTTTTT. This gives the protein CASSQGQGPPLF.

J is TRBJ1-1 and V is TRBV5-1; no reliable D call. V gave up 5 bases and J gave up 0 bases, with 11 bases separating them. This CDR3 spans 14 amino acids. Germline CDR1 is SGHRS and CDR2 is YFSETQ. CDR3 loop: CASSSGVVNTEAFF. The DNA of the CDR3 is TGCGCCAGCAGTAGCGGGGTCGTGAACACTGAAGCTTTCTTT.

This rearrangement joins TRBV10-3 to TRBJ2-1; 10 nucleotides line up with TRBD2. CDR3 length equals 17 residues. The ends lost 3 bases at V and 7 bases at J; junction bases unmatched: 12. The germline gives CDR1 ENHRY, CDR2 SYGVKD. DNA for the CDR3: TGTGCCATCAGTGATCCTAGCGGGGGCCCCAGAGGAAATGAGCAGTTCTTC. As protein: CAISDPSGGPRGNEQFF.

As concerns this clone: At the DNA level, this CDR3 is encoded by other sequences in the same sample as well. The chain links TRBV28 to TRBJ2-2; 7 nucleotides align to TRBD1. Trimming removed 3 bases from V and 4 bases from J; junction bases left unmatched: 8. Germline lookup yields CDR1 MDHEN and CDR2 SYDVKM. The CDR3 covers 16 residues. The CDR3 bases are TGTGCCAGCAGTTTGGGAACAGGGGCGGGCACCGGGGAGCTGTTTTTT. Amino acids: CASSLGTGAGTGELFF.

This rearrangement joins TRBV20-1 to TRBJ1-1; D not certain. V was pared by 2 bases and J by 9 bases, with 10 bases between. Per the germline V gene, CDR1 is DFQATT and CDR2 is SNEGSKA (reference sequence). There are 11 residues in the CDR3. The CDR3 sequence is CSARTGFQAFF. For the CDR3, the DNA is TGCAGTGCTAGAACGGGATTCCAAGCTTTCTTT.

This chain links TRBV5-1 with TRBJ2-2; 8 positions agree with TRBD2. The V segment lost 4 bases and the J segment 7 bases; nucleotides outside the gene matches: 15. CDR1 is SGHRS and CDR2 is YFSETQ in the germline V gene. The CDR3 has 17 amino acids. As DNA, the CDR3 is TGCGCCAGCAGCCCCATCGGGAGGGCCAGGGTTAACGGGGAGCTGTTTTTT. It translates to CASSPIGRARVNGELFF.

The chain carries TRBV27 and TRBJ1-1, with 10 bases matching TRBD1. CDR1 MNHEY and CDR2 SMNVEV come from the germline V gene (reference sequence). Unmatched junction bases numbered 12, after V lost 7 bases and J lost 10 bases. The CDR3 length is 14 residues. The CDR3 loop is CASTEPGTGERAFF. CDR3 DNA sequence: TGTGCCAGCACTGAACCCGGGACAGGGGAAAGAGCTTTCTTT.

This chain joins TRBV11-1 and TRBJ2-7; 7 nucleotides line up with TRBD1. V lost 5 bases and J lost 3; bases outside the gene matches: 4. This CDR3 comprises 13 residues. Germline lookup yields CDR1 SGHAT and CDR2 FQDESV (reference sequence). This CDR3 is CASSRQGFYEQYF. In nucleotides, the CDR3 is TGTGCCAGCAGCCGACAGGGATTCTACGAGCAGTACTTC.